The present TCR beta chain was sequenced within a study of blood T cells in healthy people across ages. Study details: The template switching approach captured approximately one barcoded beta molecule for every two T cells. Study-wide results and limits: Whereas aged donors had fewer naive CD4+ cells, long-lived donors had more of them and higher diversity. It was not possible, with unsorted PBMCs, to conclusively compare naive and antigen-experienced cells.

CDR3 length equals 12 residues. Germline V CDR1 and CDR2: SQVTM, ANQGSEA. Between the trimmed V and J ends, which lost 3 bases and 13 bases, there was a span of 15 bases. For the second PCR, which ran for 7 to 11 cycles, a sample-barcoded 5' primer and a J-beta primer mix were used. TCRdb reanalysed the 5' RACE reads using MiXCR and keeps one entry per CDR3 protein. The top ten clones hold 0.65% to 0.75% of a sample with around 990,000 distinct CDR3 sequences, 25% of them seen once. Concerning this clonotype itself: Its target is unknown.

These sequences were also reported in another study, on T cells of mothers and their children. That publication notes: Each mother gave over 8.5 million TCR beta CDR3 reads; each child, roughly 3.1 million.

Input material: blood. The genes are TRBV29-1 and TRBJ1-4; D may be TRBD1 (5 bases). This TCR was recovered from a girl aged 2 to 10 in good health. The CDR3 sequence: CSVDNWGEGLFF. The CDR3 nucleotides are TGCAGCGTTGACAATTGGGGGGAGGGACTGTTTTTT.